This paragraph reports one T cell receptor beta chain. Its antigen remains unknown. These data originate in a study of blood T cells in healthy people across ages. Study-wide results and caveats: More naive CD4+ cells and higher diversity were found in long-lived than in aged donors.

Trimming took 4 bases from V and 1 from J, leaving 8 bases between them. Germline assignment: CDR1 SQVTM and CDR2 ANQGSEA. The CDR3 has 13 residues. Using a J-beta primer mix together with a sample-barcoded 5' primer, a second PCR was run for about 7 to 12 cycles. TCRdb called the 5' RACE reads again in MiXCR, with one record for every CDR3 protein. The table includes 1,800,000 or so distinct CDR3 sequences, 35% to 50% detected once. The J gene is TRBJ2-1, the V gene TRBV29-1; perhaps TRBD2 as D (6 bases). Sequencing was carried out using blood. The clonotype originates from a human donor in good health. Written as DNA, the CDR3 is TGCAGCGTTGCTCGGGAGTCCTACAATGAGCAGTTCTTC. It yields the protein CSVARESYNEQFF.